The TCR beta chain under discussion was sequenced for a study of regulatory T cells in long-lasting Graves disease. General study points: Newly diagnosed patients had higher TCR diversity than persistent Graves' patients did.

To make TCR beta libraries, researchers used iRepertoire HTBI primers and Arm-PCR of CDR3 regions. MiXCR, run by TCRdb on the multiplex PCR reads, gives a single entry per CDR3 protein. The sample contains 400,000 to 500,000 distinct CDR3 sequences, less than 25% of which appear only once. Time point meaning: persistent/refractory GD, antithyroid drugs over 5 years with positive TRAb. After RNA was extracted from PBMCs, the TCR library was made from it. This CDR3 has 16 amino acids. Germline assignment: CDR1 SGHDT and CDR2 YYEEEE. V gave up 4 bases and J gave up 6 bases; unmatched junction bases: 15. Turning to this clonotype: The antigen is unknown.

The chain has TRBV5-6 and TRBJ2-7; 8 bases are a match to TRBD1. Material: peripheral blood mononuclear cells (PBMCs), obtained when the disease was refractory, from a patient treated with antithyroid drugs. This TCR was recovered from a female donor with Graves disease. CDR3 nucleotide sequence: TGTGCCAGCAGCATAAGAGCCGGGACAGGTCTGTCCGAGCAGTACTTC. Its translation: CASSIRAGTGLSEQYF.